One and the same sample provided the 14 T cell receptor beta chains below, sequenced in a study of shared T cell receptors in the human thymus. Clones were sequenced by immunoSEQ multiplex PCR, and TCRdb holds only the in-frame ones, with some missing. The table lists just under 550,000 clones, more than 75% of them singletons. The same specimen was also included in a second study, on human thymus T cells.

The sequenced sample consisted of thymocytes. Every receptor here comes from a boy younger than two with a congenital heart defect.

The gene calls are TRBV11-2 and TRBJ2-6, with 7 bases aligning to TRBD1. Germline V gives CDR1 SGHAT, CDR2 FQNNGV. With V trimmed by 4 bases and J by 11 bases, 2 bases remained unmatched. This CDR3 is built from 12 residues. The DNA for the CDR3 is TGTGCCAGCAGCTACACAGGGGACGTCCTGACTTTC. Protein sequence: CASSYTGDVLTF.

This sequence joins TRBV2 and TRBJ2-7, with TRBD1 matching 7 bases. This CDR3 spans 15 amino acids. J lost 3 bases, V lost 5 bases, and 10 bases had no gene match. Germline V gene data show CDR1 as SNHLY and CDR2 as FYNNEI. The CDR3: CASSSPGQKSYEQYF. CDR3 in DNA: TGTGCCAGCAGTTCTCCGGGACAGAAGAGCTACGAGCAGTACTTC.

The CDR3, as DNA: TGTGCCTGGAGTGTATGGGGGCCCCATGGCTACACCTTC. It codes for CAWSVWGPHGYTF. J is TRBJ1-2 and V is TRBV30; D is perhaps TRBD1 (6 bases). Trimming stripped 0 bases from V and 6 bases from J, with 11 bases between. In germline, CDR1 is GTSNPN, CDR2 SVGIG (reference sequence). The CDR3 spans 13 residues.

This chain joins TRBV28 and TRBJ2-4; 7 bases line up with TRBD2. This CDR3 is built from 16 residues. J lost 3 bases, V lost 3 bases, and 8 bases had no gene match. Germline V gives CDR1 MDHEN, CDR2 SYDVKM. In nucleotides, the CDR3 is TGTGCCAGCAGTTTGGCGGGAGTGGAAAGCAAAAACATTCAGTACTTC. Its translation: CASSLAGVESKNIQYF.

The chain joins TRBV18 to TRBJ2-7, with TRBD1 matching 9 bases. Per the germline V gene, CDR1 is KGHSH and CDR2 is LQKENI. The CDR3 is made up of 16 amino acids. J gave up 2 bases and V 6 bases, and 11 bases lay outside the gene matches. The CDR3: CASSRTGTGHTYEQYF. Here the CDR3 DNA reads TGTGCCAGCTCCCGCACAGGGACAGGGCACACCTACGAGCAGTACTTC.

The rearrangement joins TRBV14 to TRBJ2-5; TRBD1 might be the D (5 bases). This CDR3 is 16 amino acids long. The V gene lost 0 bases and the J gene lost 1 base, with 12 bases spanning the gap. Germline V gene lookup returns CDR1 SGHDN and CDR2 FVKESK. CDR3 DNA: TGTGCCAGCAGCCAAGAAAGGGGCAGGGTCCAAGAGACCCAGTACTTC. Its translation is CASSQERGRVQETQYF. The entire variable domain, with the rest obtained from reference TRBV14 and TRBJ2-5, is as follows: EAGVTQFPSHSVIEKGQTVTLRCDPISGHDNLYWYRRVMGKEIKFLLHFVKESKQDESGMPNNRFLAERTGGTYSTLKVQPAELEDSGVYFCASSQERGRVQETQYFGPGTRLLVL.

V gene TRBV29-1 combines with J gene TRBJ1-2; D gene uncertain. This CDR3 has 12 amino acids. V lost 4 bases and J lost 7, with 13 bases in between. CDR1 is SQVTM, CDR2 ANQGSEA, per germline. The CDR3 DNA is TGCAGCGTTGCGCGGGGAGGTGGTGGCTACACCTTC. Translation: CSVARGGGGYTF.

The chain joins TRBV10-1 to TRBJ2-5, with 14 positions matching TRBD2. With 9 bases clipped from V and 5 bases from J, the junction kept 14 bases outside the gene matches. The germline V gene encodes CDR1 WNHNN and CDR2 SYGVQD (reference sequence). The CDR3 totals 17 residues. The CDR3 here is CARIPGLAGDLRETQYF. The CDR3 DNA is TGCGCCAGGATACCGGGACTAGCGGGAGATCTGAGGGAGACCCAGTACTTC.

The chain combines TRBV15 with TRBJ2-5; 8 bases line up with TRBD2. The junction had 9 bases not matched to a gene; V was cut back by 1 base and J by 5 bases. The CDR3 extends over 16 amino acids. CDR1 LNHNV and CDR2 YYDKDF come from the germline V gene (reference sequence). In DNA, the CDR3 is TGTGCCACCAGCAGAGCCGGGGGGGTTCGGGCGGAGACCCAGTACTTC. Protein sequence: CATSRAGGVRAETQYF.

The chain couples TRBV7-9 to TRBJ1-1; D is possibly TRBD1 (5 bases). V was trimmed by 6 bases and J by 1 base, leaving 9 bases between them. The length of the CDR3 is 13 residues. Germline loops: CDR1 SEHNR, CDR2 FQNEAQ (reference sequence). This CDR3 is CASRLQENTEAFF. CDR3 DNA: TGTGCCAGCAGACTACAGGAGAACACTGAAGCTTTCTTT.

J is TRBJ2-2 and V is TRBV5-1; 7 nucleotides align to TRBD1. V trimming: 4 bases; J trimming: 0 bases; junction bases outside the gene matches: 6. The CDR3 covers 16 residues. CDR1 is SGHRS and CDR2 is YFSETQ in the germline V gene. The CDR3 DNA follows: TGCGCCAGCAGCCTGGGACAGACCGCGAACACCGGGGAGCTGTTTTTT. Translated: CASSLGQTANTGELFF.

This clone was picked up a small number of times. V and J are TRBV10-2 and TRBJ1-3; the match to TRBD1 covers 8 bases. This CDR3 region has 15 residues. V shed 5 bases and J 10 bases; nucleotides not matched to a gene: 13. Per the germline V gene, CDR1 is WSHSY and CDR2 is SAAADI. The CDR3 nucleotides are TGCGCCAGCAGTAACACCGGGACAGGCGGCGGGACCATATATTTT. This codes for CASSNTGTGGGTIYF.

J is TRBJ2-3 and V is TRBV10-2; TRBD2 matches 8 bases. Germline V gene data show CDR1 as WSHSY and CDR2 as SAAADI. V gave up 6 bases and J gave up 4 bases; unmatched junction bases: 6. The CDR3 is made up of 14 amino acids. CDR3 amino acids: CASRGGRPPDTQYF. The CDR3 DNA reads TGCGCCAGCAGGGGCGGGAGGCCCCCAGATACGCAGTATTTT.

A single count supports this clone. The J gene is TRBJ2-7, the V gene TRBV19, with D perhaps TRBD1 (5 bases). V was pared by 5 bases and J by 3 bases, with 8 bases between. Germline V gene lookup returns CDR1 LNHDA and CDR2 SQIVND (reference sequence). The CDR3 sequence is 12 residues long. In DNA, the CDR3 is TGTGCCAGTAGTTCCGACAGCTACGAGCAGTACTTC. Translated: CASSSDSYEQYF. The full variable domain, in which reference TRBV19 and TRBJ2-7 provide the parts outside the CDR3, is DGGITQSPKYLFRKEGQNVTLSCEQNLNHDAMYWYRQDPGQGLRLIYYSQIVNDFQKGDIAEGYSVSREKKESFPLTVTSAQKNPTAFYLCASSSDSYEQYFGPGTRLTVT.